The 23 T cell receptor beta chains below all came from one sample that was sequenced in a study of type 1 regulatory T cells. The antigens for these receptors are not known. MiXCR, run by TCRdb on the reads, gives a single entry per CDR3 protein. The sample contains about 59,000 distinct CDR3 sequences, roughly 60% of which appear only once. Sequencing was done on a sample of cultured non-Tr1 T cells, either the whole culture or a sorted T cell fraction (not recorded which). The receptors were gathered from a human donor in good health.

The chain joins TRBV28 to TRBJ2-6; no reliable D call. The CDR3 spans 15 residues. CDR1 and CDR2 from the germline V gene are MDHEN and SYDVKM. V lost 5 bases and J lost 0, with 8 bases in between. CDR3 residues: CASSTPDSGANVLTF. The CDR3 DNA reads as TGTGCCAGCAGTACCCCTGACTCTGGGGCCAACGTCCTGACTTTC.

This clonotype came up once. The chain joins TRBV27 to TRBJ1-4; no clear D. The CDR3 runs to 18 residues. V was trimmed by 3 bases and J by 3 bases, leaving 20 bases between them. Per the germline V gene, CDR1 is MNHEY and CDR2 is SMNVEV (reference sequence). Here the CDR3 reads CASSFSVVSGLANEKLFF. The CDR3 bases are TGTGCCAGCAGTTTTTCCGTCGTCAGCGGGTTGGCTAATGAAAAACTGTTTTTT.

The chain is built from TRBV28 and TRBJ2-5, with 10 bases identical to TRBD2. CDR3 size: 14 residues. The junction had 4 bases not matched to a gene; V was cut back by 8 bases and J by 1 base. CDR1 MDHEN and CDR2 SYDVKM come from the germline V gene. The CDR3: CASCPSGSQETQYF. CDR3 bases: TGTGCCAGCTGTCCTAGCGGGAGCCAAGAGACCCAGTACTTC.

Turning to this clonotype: It is likely a read error, because the conserved phenylalanine at the end of the CDR3 is missing. The CDR3 DNA follows: TGTGCCAGCAGTTACCCGAGGCGTCGAGGGACTCCCGGATGGGTGACCCAGTACTCC. Translated, it gives CASSYPRRRGTPGWVTQYS. The chain recombines TRBV6-2 or TRBV6-3 with TRBJ2-5; D possibly corresponds to TRBD2 (6 bases). CDR1 and CDR2 (germline): MNHEY, SVGEGT. The CDR3 length is 19 residues. V was pared by 2 bases and J by 7 bases, with 29 bases between.

This chain uses TRBV20-1 with TRBJ2-1; TRBD2 aligns across 8 bases. This CDR3 has 14 residues. The junction had 4 bases not matched to a gene; V was cut back by 0 bases and J by 6 bases. Germline CDR1 is DFQATT and CDR2 is SNEGSKA (reference sequence). Here the CDR3 DNA reads TGCAGTGCTAGAGATCTGGGGACTAGCAATGAGCAGTTCTTC. This gives the protein CSARDLGTSNEQFF.

The V call is TRBV6-6, the J call TRBJ2-7; 14 positions match TRBD2. Germline trimming cut 6 bases from V and 7 bases from J; bases unmatched to any gene: 17. Germline-derived CDR1 and CDR2 are MNHNY and SVGAGI (reference sequence). The CDR3 totals 18 residues. The CDR3 here is CASRRGLAGEGGHGEQYF. CDR3 DNA sequence: TGTGCCAGCAGACGGGGACTAGCGGGAGAGGGGGGCCATGGTGAGCAGTACTTC.

This chain links TRBV10-3 with TRBJ1-3; a possible D gene is TRBD1 (5 bases). The V gene lost 0 bases and the J gene lost 1 base, with 16 bases spanning the gap. This CDR3 region has 18 residues. Germline CDR1 ENHRY, CDR2 SYGVKD. The CDR3: CAISESVVDRRSGNTIYF. CDR3 bases: TGTGCCATCAGTGAGTCGGTCGTCGACAGAAGATCTGGAAACACCATATATTTT.

The V gene is TRBV11-3, the J gene TRBJ1-1, with 7 bases lining up with TRBD1. CDR1 is SGHNT and CDR2 is YENEEA in the germline V gene. The CDR3 sequence is 14 residues long. V was clipped by 4 bases and J by 3 bases; unmatched bases: 5. As DNA, the CDR3 is TGTGCCAGCAGCTCGACAGGGTTAGACACTGAAGCTTTCTTT. Translating gives CASSSTGLDTEAFF. The full variable domain, completed using reference TRBV11-3 and TRBJ1-1, is EAGVVQSPRYKIIEKKQPVAFWCNPISGHNTLYWYLQNLGQGPELLIRYENEEAVDDSQLPKDRFSAERLKGVDSTLKIQPAELGDSAVYLCASSSTGLDTEAFFGQGTRLTVV.

This clonotype was seen only once. The chain is built from TRBV24-1 and TRBJ2-7; D unresolved. Trimming took 0 bases from V and 4 from J, leaving 3 bases between them. From germline, CDR1 is KGHDR and CDR2 SFDVKD. The CDR3 has 12 residues. CDR3: CATSDLTYEQYF. The CDR3 region has the DNA TGTGCCACCAGTGATTTGACATACGAGCAGTACTTC.

The V gene is TRBV18, the J gene TRBJ2-4, with D perhaps matching TRBD2 (5 bases). This CDR3 spans 16 amino acids. The germline V and J ends were trimmed by 6 bases and 0 bases, with 15 bases remaining between them. CDR1 and CDR2 (germline): KGHSH, LQKENI. The CDR3 loop reads CASSPRAAIAKNIQYF. The CDR3 nucleotides are TGTGCCAGCTCCCCTCGAGCGGCTATAGCCAAAAACATTCAGTACTTC. The full variable domain, with the rest looked up from reference TRBV18 and TRBJ2-4, is NAGVMQNPRHLVRRRGQEARLRCSPMKGHSHVYWYRQLPEEGLKFMVYLQKENIIDESGMPKERFSAEFPKEGPSILRIQQVVRGDSAAYFCASSPRAAIAKNIQYFGAGTRLSVL.

This sequence joins TRBV6-5 and TRBJ2-3; tentatively, D is TRBD1 or TRBD2 (5 bases each). Germline V gene sequence: CDR1 MNHEY, CDR2 SVGAGI. V was clipped by 3 bases and J by 6 bases, with 22 bases between them. The CDR3 has 17 amino acids. CDR3 DNA: TGTGCCAGCAGTTATACCCAAAGTTGGGGCAGGAGGGATACGCAGTATTTT. It translates to CASSYTQSWGRRDTQYF.

In the case of this clonotype: One base away lies a much larger clone, so this may be a sequencing read error. The CDR3 DNA is TGTGCCGGCAGCGCTTCCGATTACAATGAGCAGTTCTTC. It encodes CAGSASDYNEQFF. This chain connects TRBV9 to TRBJ2-1; D remains unclear. From germline, CDR1 is SGDLS and CDR2 YYNGEE. This CDR3 has 13 residues.

This chain joins TRBV7-9 and TRBJ2-7; D is perhaps TRBD1 (5 bases). CDR1 is SEHNR, CDR2 FQNEAQ, per germline (reference sequence). The CDR3 runs 16 residues. The ends were cut back, 5 bases at V and 6 bases at J, with 23 bases in the middle. As DNA, the CDR3 is TGTGCCAGCAGCCCCCTTGATAAGGGGCCGGGTACCGAGCAGTACTTC. It codes for CASSPLDKGPGTEQYF.

This clonotype showed up just a few times. The CDR3 DNA reads as TGCAGTGCGGGCAGTGTAACCGGGGAGCTGTTTTTT. Residues: CSAGSVTGELFF. V gene TRBV20-1 combines with J gene TRBJ2-2, with D unclear. The germline CDR1 and CDR2 sequences are DFQATT and SNEGSKA (reference sequence). CDR3 length: 12 amino acids. Trimming shortened V by 6 bases and J by 5 bases, and 10 bases separated the two germline ends.

This chain joins TRBV7-9 and TRBJ2-2; weak D call: TRBD1 (6 bases). With 7 bases removed from V and 6 bases from J, the gap between germline ends came to 15 bases. The CDR3 length is 14 residues. CDR1 and CDR2 (germline): SEHNR, FQNEAQ (reference sequence). The CDR3 protein is CASKLDQGPGELFF. Written as DNA, the CDR3 is TGTGCCAGCAAACTAGACCAGGGGCCCGGGGAGCTGTTTTTT.

J is TRBJ1-1 and V is TRBV7-8, with no clear D. V lost 5 bases to trimming and J lost 6 bases, with 13 bases between them. Germline loops: CDR1 SGHVS, CDR2 FQNEAQ. This CDR3 is 13 amino acids long. The CDR3 reads CASSPGGPPEAFF. The CDR3 nucleotides are TGTGCCAGCAGCCCCGGAGGCCCCCCTGAAGCTTTCTTT.

The chain combines TRBV5-5 with TRBJ1-3; 8 bases line up with TRBD1. V shed 2 bases, J shed 1 base, and the junction held 11 bases outside the gene matches. The V gene's germline CDR1 is SGHKS and CDR2 YYEKEE (reference sequence). The CDR3 length is 18 residues. CDR3 sequence (DNA): TGTGCCAGCAGCTTAGGTTACGGACAGGGAGCTTCTGGAAACACCATATATTTT. Protein product: CASSLGYGQGASGNTIYF.

In this sample, this clonotype is medium-sized. The chain links TRBV5-1 to TRBJ2-3; no definite D call. V was trimmed by 0 bases and J by 0 bases, leaving 8 bases between them. The CDR3 totals 15 residues. CDR1 SGHRS and CDR2 YFSETQ come from the germline V gene. CDR3 bases: TGCGCCAGCAGCTTGGCCGGTCGGAGCACAGATACGCAGTATTTT. It specifies CASSLAGRSTDTQYF. Using reference TRBV5-1 and TRBJ2-3 for the parts outside the CDR3, the full variable domain is KAGVTQTPRYLIKTRGQQVTLSCSPISGHRSVSWYQQTPGQGLQFLFEYFSETQRNKGNFPGRFSGRQFSNSRSEMNVSTLELGDSALYLCASSLAGRSTDTQYFGPGTRLTVL.

This clonotype was counted between two and nine times. The chain uses TRBV6-2 or TRBV6-3 and TRBJ1-5; D gene uncertain. Trimming removed 7 bases at V and 4 bases at J, with 14 bases between. The CDR3 is 14 residues long. In germline, CDR1 is MNHEY, CDR2 SVGEGT. CDR3 DNA sequence: TGTGCCAGCACTACCTTAGACGGAAATCAGCCCCAGCATTTT. Its protein is CASTTLDGNQPQHF.

The chain recombines TRBV7-2 with TRBJ2-5; 8 bases match TRBD2. Germline V gene sequence: CDR1 SGHTA, CDR2 FQGNSA. The V segment lost 1 base and the J segment 0 bases; nucleotides outside the gene matches: 7. The CDR3 extends over 17 amino acids. The CDR3 region is CASSLVGSGTYQETQYF. For the CDR3, the DNA is TGTGCCAGCAGCTTAGTGGGTAGCGGGACGTACCAAGAGACCCAGTACTTC.

Worth noting for this clonotype: A much more abundant neighbour one base away suggests this may be a read error. The J gene is TRBJ2-5, the V gene TRBV7-9; the D is unclear. The CDR3 totals 12 residues. Germline V gives CDR1 SEHNR, CDR2 FQNEAQ (reference sequence). The chain's CDR3 is CAGSAVKETQYF. The CDR3 DNA follows: TGTGCCGGCAGCGCGGTAAAAGAGACCCAGTACTTC.

The V gene is TRBV20-1, the J gene TRBJ1-5, with D possibly matching TRBD1 (6 bases). Germline assignment: CDR1 DFQATT and CDR2 SNEGSKA (reference sequence). The V gene lost 6 bases and the J gene lost 1 base, with 10 bases spanning the gap. The CDR3 runs to 13 residues. The CDR3 here is CSAAGASNQPQHF. The CDR3 nucleotides read TGCAGTGCAGCGGGGGCGAGCAATCAGCCCCAGCATTTT.

This sequence joins TRBV6-5 and TRBJ2-1; D remains ambiguous. Per the germline V gene, CDR1 is MNHEY and CDR2 is SVGAGI. The CDR3 is 13 residues long. The V end was cut by 2 bases, the J end by 8 bases, with 10 bases between. The CDR3 protein is CASSYPPRYEQFF. The CDR3 nucleotides are TGTGCCAGCAGTTACCCCCCACGCTATGAGCAGTTCTTC.